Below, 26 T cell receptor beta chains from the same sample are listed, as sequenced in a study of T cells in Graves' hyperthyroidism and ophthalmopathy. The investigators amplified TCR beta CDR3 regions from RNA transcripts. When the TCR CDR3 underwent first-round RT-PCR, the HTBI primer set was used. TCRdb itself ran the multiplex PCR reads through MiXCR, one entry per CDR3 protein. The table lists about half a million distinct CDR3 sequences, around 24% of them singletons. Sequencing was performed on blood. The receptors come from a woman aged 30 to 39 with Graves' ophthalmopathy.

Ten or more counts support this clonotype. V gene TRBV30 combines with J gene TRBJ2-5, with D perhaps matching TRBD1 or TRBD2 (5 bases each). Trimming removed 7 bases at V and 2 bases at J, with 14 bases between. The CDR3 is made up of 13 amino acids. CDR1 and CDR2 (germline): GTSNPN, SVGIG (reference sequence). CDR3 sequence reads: CASMWGSQETQYF. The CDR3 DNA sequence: TGTGCCTCGATGTGGGGGTCACAAGAGACCCAGTACTTC.

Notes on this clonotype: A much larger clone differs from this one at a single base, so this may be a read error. CDR3 sequence reads: CASRPSPGQGQETRYF. CDR3 nucleotides: TGTGCCAGCAGACCCAGCCCCGGACAGGGTCAAGAGACCCGGTACTTC. The chain uses TRBV12-3 or TRBV12-4 and TRBJ2-5, with TRBD1 identical over 8 bases. The length of the CDR3 is 16 residues.

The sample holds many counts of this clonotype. The CDR3 DNA reads TGTGCCAGCAGCCTTCTCCCCAGAGAGACCCAGTACTTC. The encoded protein is CASSLLPRETQYF. This rearrangement joins TRBV5-5 to TRBJ2-5, with no clear D. CDR3 length: 13 amino acids. The germline V and J ends were trimmed by 4 bases and 4 bases, with 11 bases remaining between them. Germline assignment: CDR1 SGHKS and CDR2 YYEKEE (reference sequence).

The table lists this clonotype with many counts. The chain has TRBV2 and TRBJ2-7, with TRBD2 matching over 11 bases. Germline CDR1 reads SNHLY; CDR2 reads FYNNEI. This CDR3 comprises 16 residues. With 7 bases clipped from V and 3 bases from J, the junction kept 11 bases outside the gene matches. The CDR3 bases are TGTGCCAGCACTACGAGGGGACTAGCGGCTCTCTACGAGCAGTACTTC. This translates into CASTTRGLAALYEQYF.

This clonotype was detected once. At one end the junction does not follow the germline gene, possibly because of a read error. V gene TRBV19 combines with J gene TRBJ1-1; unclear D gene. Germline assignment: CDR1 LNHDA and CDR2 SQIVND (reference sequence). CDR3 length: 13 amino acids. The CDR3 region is CSVEEEVGAEAFF. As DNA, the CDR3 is TGCAGCGTTGAAGAAGAAGTCGGAGCTGAAGCTTTCTTT.

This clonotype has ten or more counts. The CDR3: CASSTAYTIYF. CDR3 nucleotides: TGTGCCAGCAGTACGGCGTACACCATATATTTT. The V call is TRBV27, the J call TRBJ1-3; no clear D. CDR1 and CDR2 from the germline V gene are MNHEY and SMNVEV (reference sequence). The CDR3 consists of 11 residues. With 5 bases removed from V and 8 bases from J, the gap between germline ends came to 7 bases.

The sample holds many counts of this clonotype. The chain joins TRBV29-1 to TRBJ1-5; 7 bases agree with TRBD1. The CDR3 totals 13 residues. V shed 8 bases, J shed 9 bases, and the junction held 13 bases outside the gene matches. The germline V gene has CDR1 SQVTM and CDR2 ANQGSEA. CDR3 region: CSILAQGGGPQHF. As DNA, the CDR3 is TGCAGCATTTTAGCTCAGGGGGGCGGGCCCCAGCATTTT.

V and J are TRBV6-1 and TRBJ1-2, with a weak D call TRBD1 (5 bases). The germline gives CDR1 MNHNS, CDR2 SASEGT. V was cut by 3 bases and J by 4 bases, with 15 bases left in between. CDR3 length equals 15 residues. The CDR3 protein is CASSDPGWRSYGYTF. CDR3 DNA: TGTGCCAGCAGTGATCCAGGGTGGCGAAGCTATGGCTACACCTTC.

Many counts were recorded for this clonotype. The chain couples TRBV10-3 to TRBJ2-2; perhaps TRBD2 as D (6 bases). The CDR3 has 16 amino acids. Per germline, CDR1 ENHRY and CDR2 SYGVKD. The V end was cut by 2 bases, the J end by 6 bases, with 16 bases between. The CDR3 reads CAISEGGAGQAGELFF. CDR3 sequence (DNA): TGTGCCATCAGTGAGGGCGGGGCCGGGCAGGCCGGGGAGCTGTTTTTT.

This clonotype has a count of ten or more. The CDR3 DNA follows: TGTGCCAGCAGCCCGTGGGGGGGCGACGAGCAGTACTTC. Its translation: CASSPWGGDEQYF. The rearrangement links TRBV6-2 or TRBV6-3 to TRBJ2-7, with a weak D call TRBD2 (7 bases). This CDR3 has 13 residues. Germline-derived CDR1 and CDR2 are MNHEY and SVGEGT. Trimming shortened V by 6 bases and J by 5 bases, and 14 bases separated the two germline ends.

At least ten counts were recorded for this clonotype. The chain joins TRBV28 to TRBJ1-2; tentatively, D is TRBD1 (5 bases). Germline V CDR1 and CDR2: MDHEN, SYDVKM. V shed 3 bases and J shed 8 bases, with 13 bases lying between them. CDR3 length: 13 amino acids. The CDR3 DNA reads TGTGCCAGCAGTTTCCAACTCAGGGTCGGCTACACCTTC. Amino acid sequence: CASSFQLRVGYTF.

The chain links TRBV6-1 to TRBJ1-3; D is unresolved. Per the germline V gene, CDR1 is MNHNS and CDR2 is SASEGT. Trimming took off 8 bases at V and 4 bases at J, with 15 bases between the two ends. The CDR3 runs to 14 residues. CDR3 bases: TGTGCCAGCTCTTCTCGCGGAGCAGGAAACACCATATATTTT. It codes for CASSSRGAGNTIYF.

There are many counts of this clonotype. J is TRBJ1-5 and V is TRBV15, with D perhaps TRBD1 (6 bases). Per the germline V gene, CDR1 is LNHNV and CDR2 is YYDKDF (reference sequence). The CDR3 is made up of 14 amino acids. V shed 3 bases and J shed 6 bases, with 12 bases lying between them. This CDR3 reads CATSSEQGLQPQHF. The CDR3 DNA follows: TGTGCCACCAGCAGTGAACAGGGCCTTCAGCCCCAGCATTTT.

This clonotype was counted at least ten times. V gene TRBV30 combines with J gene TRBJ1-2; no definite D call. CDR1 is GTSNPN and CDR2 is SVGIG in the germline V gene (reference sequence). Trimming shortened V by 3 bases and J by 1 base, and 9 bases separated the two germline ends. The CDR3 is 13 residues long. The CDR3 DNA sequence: TGTGCCTGGAGCGATATGCATAACTATGGCTACACCTTC. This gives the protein CAWSDMHNYGYTF.

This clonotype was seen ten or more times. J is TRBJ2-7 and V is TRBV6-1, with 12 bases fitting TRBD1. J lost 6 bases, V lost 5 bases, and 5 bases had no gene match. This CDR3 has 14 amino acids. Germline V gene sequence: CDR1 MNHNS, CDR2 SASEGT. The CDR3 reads CASSTRDRGPEQYF. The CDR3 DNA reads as TGTGCCAGCAGTACCCGGGACAGGGGGCCCGAGCAGTACTTC.

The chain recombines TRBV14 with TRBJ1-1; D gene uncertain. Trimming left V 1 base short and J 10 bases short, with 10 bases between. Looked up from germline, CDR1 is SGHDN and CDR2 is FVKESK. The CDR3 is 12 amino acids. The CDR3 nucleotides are TGTGCCAGCAGCCAAGTCGCGGGGAGAGCTTTCTTT. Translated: CASSQVAGRAFF.

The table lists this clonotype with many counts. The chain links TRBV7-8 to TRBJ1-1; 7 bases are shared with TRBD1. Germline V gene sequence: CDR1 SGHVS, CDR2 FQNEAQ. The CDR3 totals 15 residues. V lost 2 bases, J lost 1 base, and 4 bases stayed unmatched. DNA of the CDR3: TGTGCCAGCAGCTTAAAGGGGGCGCGGAACACTGAAGCTTTCTTT. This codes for CASSLKGARNTEAFF.

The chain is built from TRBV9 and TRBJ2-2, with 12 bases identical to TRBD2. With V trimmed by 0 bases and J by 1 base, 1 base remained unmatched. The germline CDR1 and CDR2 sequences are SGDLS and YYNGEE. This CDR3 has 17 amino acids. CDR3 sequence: CASSVGLAGVNTGELFF. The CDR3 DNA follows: TGTGCCAGCAGCGTAGGACTAGCGGGGGTGAACACCGGGGAGCTGTTTTTT.

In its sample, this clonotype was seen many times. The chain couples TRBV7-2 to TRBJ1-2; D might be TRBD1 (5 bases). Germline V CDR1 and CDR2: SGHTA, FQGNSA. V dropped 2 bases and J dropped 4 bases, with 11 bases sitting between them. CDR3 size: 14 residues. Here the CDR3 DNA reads TGTGCCAGCAGCTTACTGGGGCGAGGCTATGGCTACACCTTC. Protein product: CASSLLGRGYGYTF.

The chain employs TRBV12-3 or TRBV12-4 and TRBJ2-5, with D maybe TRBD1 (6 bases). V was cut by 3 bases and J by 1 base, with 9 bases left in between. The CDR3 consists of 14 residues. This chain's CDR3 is CASSLGALQETQYF. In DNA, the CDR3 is TGTGCCAGCAGTTTGGGGGCGCTCCAAGAGACCCAGTACTTC.

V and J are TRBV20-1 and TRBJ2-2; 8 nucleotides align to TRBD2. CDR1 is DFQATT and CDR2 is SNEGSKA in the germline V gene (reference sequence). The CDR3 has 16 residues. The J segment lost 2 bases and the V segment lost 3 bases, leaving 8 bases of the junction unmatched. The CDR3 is CSAREVGGENTGELFF. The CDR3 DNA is TGCAGTGCTAGGGAGGTCGGGGGGGAAAACACCGGGGAGCTGTTTTTT.

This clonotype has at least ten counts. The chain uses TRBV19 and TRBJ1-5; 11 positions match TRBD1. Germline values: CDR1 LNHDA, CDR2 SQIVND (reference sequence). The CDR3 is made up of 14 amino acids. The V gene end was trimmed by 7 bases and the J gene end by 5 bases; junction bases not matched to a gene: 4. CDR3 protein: CASTRTGGDQPQHF. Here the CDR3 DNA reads TGTGCCAGTACCAGGACAGGGGGCGATCAGCCCCAGCATTTT.

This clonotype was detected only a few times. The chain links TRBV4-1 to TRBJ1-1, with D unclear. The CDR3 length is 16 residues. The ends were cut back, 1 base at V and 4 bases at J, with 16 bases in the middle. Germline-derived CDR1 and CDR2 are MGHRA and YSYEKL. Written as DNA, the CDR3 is TGCGCCAGCAGCCAAGGGGGTGGGGTAACCGGCACTGAAGCTTTCTTT. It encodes CASSQGGGVTGTEAFF.

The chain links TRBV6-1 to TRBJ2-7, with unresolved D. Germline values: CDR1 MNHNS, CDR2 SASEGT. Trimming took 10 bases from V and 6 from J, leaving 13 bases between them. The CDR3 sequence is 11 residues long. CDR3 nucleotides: TGTGCCACCATCCGTGTTTCCGAGCAGTACTTC. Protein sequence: CATIRVSEQYF.

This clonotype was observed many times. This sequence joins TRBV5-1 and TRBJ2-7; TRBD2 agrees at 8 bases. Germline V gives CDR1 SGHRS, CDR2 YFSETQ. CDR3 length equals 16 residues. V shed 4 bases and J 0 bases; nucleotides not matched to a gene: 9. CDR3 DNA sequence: TGCGCCAGCAGCCCGACACGGGGGGGGAGCTCCTACGAGCAGTACTTC. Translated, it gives CASSPTRGGSSYEQYF.

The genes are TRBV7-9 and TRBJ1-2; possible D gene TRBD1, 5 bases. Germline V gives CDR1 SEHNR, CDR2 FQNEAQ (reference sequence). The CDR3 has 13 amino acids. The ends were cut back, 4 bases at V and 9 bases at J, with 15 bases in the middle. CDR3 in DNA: TGTGCCAGCAGCTCTTCTGAGGACAACAGCTACACCTTC. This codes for CASSSSEDNSYTF.